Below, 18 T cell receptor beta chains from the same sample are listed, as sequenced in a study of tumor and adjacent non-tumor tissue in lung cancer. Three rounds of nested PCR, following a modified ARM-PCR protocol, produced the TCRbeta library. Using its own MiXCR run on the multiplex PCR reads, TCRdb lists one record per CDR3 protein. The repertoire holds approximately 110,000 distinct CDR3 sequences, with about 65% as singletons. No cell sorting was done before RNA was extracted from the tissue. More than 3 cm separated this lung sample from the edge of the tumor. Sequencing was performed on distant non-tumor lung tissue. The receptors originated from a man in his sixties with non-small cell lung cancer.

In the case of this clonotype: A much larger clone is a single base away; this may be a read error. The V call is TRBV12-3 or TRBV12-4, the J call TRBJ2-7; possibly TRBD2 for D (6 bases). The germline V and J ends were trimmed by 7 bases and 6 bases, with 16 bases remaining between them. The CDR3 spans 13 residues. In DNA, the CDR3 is TGTGCCAGCACCATGTTGGGGACTGTCGAGCAGTACTTC. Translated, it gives CASTMLGTVEQYF.

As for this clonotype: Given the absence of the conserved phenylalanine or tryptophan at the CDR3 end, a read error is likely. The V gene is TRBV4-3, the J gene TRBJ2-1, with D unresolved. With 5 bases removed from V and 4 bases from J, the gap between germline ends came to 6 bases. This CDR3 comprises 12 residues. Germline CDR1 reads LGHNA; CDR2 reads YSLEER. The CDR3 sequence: CASSSDYNEQFL. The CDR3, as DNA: TGCGCCAGCAGCTCAGATTACAATGAGCAGTTCTTA.

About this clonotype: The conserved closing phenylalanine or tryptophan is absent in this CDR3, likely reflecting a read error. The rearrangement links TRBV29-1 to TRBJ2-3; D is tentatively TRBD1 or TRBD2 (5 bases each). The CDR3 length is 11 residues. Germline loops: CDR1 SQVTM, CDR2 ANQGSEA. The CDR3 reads CSSRQGDTQYS. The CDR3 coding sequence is TGCAGCTCCCGCCAGGGAGATACACAGTATTCT.

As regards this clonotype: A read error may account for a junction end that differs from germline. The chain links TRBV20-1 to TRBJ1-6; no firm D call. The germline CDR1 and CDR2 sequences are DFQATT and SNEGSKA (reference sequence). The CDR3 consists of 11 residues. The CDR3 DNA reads TGCAATGCTAGAGGCCGGATGGCGCTCCACTTT. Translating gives CNARGRMALHF.

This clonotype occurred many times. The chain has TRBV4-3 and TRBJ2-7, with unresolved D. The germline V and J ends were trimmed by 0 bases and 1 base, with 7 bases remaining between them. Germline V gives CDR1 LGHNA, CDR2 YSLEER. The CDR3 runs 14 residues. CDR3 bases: TGCGCCAGCAGCCAAGACCATACATCCTACGAGCAGTACTTC. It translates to CASSQDHTSYEQYF.

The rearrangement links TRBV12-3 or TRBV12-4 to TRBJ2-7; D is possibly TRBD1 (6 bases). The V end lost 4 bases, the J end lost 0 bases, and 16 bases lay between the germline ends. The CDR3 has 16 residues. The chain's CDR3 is CASSYRSGQRSYEQYF. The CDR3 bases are TGTGCCAGCAGTTATAGATCGGGACAACGCTCCTACGAGCAGTACTTC.

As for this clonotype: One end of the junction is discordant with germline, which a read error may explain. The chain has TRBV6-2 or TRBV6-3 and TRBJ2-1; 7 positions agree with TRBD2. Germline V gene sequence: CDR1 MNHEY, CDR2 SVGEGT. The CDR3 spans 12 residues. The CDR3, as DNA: TGTGCCGGCAGGGACTATGGGAATAAGCAGTTCTTC. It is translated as CAGRDYGNKQFF.

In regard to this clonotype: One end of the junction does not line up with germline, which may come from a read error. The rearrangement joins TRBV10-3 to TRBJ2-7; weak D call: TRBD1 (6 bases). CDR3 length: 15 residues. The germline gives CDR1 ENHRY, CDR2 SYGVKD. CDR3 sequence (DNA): TGTGCCATCAGTGACCCAGGCAGGGGCTCCTACGAGCGGTACTTC. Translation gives CAISDPGRGSYERYF.

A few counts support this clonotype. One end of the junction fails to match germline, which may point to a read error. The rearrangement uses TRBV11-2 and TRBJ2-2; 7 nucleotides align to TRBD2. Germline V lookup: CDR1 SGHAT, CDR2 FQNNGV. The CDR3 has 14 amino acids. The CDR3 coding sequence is TGTGTCAGCAGCCTAGGACTAGGTTCTGGAGAGCTGTTTTTT. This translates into CVSSLGLGSGELFF.

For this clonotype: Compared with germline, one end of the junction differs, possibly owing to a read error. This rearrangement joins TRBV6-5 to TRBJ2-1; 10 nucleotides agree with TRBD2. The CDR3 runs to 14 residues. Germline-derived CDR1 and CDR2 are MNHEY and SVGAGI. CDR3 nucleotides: TGTGACAGCAACAGACTAGCGGGCCACAACGAGCAGTTCTTC. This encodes CDSNRLAGHNEQFF.

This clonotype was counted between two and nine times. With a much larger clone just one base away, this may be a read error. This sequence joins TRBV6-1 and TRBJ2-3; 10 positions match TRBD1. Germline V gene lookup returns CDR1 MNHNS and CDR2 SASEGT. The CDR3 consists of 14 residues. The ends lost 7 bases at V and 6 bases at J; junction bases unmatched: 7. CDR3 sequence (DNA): TGTGCCAGCACCCTGACAGGGGGCTGGGATACGCAGTATTTT. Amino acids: CASTLTGGWDTQYF.

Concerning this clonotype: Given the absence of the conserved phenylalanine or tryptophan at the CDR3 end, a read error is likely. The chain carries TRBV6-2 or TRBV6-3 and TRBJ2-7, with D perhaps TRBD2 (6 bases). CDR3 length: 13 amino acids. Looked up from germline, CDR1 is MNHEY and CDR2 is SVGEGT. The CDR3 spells CANEGTLSYGQYL. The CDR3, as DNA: TGTGCCAACGAGGGGACTCTCTCCTACGGGCAGTACCTC.

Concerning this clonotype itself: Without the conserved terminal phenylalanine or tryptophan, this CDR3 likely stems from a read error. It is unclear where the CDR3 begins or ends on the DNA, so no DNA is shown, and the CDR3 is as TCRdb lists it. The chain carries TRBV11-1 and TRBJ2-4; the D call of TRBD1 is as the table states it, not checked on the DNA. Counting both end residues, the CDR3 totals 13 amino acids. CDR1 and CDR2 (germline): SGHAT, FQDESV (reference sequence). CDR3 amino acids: CTSSLAGGNILYL.

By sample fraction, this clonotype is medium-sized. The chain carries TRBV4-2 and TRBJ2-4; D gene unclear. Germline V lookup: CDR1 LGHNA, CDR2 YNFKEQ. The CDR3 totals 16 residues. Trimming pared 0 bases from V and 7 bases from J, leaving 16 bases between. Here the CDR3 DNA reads TGTGCCAGCAGCCAAGATGCGGTCCCCCCAGCGAACATTCAGTACTTC. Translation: CASSQDAVPPANIQYF.

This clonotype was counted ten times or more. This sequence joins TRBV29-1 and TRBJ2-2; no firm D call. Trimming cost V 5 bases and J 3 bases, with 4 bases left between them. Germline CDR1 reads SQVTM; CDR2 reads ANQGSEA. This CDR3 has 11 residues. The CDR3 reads CSVRYTGELFF. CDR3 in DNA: TGCAGCGTTAGATACACCGGGGAGCTGTTTTTT.

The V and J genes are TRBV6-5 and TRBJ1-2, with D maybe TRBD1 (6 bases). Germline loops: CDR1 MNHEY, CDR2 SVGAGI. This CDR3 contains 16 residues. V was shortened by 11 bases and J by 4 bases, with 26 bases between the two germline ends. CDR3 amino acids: CAASRGNKGVSYGYTF. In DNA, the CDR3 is TGTGCCGCCTCGAGAGGGAACAAGGGGGTTAGCTATGGCTACACCTTC.

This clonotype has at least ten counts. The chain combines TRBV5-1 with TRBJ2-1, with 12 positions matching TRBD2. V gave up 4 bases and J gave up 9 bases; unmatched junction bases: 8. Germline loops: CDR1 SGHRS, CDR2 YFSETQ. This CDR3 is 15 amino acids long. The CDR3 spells CASSETSGSFGEQFF. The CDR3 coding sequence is TGCGCCAGCAGCGAGACTAGCGGGAGCTTCGGTGAGCAGTTCTTC.

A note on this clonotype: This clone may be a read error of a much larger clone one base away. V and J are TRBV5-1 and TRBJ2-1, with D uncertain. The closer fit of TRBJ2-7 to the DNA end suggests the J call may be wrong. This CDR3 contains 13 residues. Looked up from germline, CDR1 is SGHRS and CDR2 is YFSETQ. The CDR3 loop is CASSLVTSNEQYF. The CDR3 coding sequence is TGCGCCAGCAGCTTGGTAACGAGCAATGAGCAGTACTTC.